This entry describes one T cell receptor beta chain. The data stem from a study of blood T cell repertoires in COVID-19. The overall study: There were acute and convalescent COVID-19 samples, and they came from the United States, Italy and Spain.

J lost 1 base, V lost 5 bases, and 5 bases had no gene match. Germline V lookup: CDR1 SGHTA, CDR2 FQGNSA. This CDR3 is 15 amino acids long. Here immunoSEQ multiplex PCR was the method, and the copy in TCRdb shows in-frame clones only, minus some. The sample yields more than 200,000 clones, 88% seen once. J is TRBJ2-5 and V is TRBV7-2; 9 nucleotides line up with TRBD2. The TCR originated in a man between 65 and 85 years old with acute or convalescent COVID-19. Sequenced material: peripheral blood. CDR3 amino acids: CASSRGGEIQETQYF. CDR3 coding DNA: TGTGCCAGCAGCCGCGGGGGGGAAATCCAAGAGACCCAGTACTTC.